The rows below give T cell receptor beta chains drawn from one sample of a study of chemoradiotherapy in HPV16-positive cancers. TCRdb's copy holds only in-frame clones and misses some; the assay was immunoSEQ multiplex PCR. Here the sample spans thousands of clones, about four fifths being singletons. Sampling was carried out from a patient who underwent chemoradiotherapy. Source of these receptors: a human donor with HPV-associated anogenital cancer. CDR3s include the opening cysteine and the closing phenylalanine or tryptophan. D genes are given only for firm matches. Size tells how often a clone was seen (once, few, many) or the class of an expanded clone, and some rows leave it out.

>TRBJ2-2|.|16|TRBV7-3|.
TGTGCCAGCAGCTTAAGTCCCGGGCGGAACACCGGGGAGCTGTTTTTT
CASSLSPGRNTGELFF
>TRBJ2-3|once|15|TRBV28|.
TGTGCCAGCAGTCCCCCTGGGGGTAGCACAGATACGCAGTATTTT
CASSPPGGSTDTQYF
>TRBJ1-1|.|13|TRBV7-3|.
TGTGCCAGCAGCACACAGGGGAACACTGAAGCTTTCTTT
CASSTQGNTEAFF
>TRBJ2-1|.|16|TRBV7-3|TRBD2
TGTGCCAGCAGCCGAATAGCGGGGGGGCATTACAATGAGCAGTTCTTC
CASSRIAGGHYNEQFF
>TRBJ2-1|.|15|TRBV19|.
TGTGCCAGTAGTCAAAGGGAGACGGGGTACAATGAGCAGTTCTTC
CASSQRETGYNEQFF
>TRBJ1-6|.|14|TRBV12-5|TRBD1
TGTGCTAGTGGTTCCCCGTGGACAGGCGTTCCCCTCCACTTT
CASGSPWTGVPLHF
>TRBJ2-7|few|15|TRBV4-1|.
TGCGCCAGCAGCCAAGCGGTATTTCTATCCTACGAGCAGTACTTC
CASSQAVFLSYEQYF
>TRBJ2-1|few|13|TRBV30|.
TGTGCCTGGACAACTAGCAATTACAATGAGCAGTTCTTC
CAWTTSNYNEQFF
>TRBJ2-7|.|14|TRBV6-1|.
TGTGCCAGCAGTGGGGCAATCCCAACCTACGAGCAGTACTTC
CASSGAIPTYEQYF
>TRBJ1-6|.|12|TRBV10-3|TRBD1
TGTGCCACGGGACAGGAGAATTCACCCCTCCACTTT
CATGQENSPLHF
>TRBJ2-7|few|14|TRBV5-4|TRBD1
TGTGCCAGCAGCTCTTCGACAGGGATCAACGAGCAGTACTTC
CASSSSTGINEQYF
>TRBJ2-7|.|15|TRBV19|.
TGTGCCAGTAGTGCCAAGGGACATAGGGCCTACGAGCAGTACTTC
CASSAKGHRAYEQYF
>TRBJ2-3|.|14|TRBV2|.
TGTGCCAGCAGTGAATCGGGAAGCACAGATACGCAGTATTTT
CASSESGSTDTQYF
>TRBJ2-4|.|13|TRBV11-2|.
TGTGCCAGCAGCTTAATGCGGGAAAACATTCAGTACTTC
CASSLMRENIQYF
>TRBJ2-5|.|13|TRBV2|.
TGTGCCAGCAGTGGCGGGACCGAAGAGACCCAGTACTTC
CASSGGTEETQYF
>TRBJ2-1|.|14|TRBV6-6|TRBD2
TGTGCCACTATAGCGGGAAACGCCTACAATGAGCAGTTCTTC
CATIAGNAYNEQFF
>TRBJ2-1|.|15|TRBV2|.
TGTGCCAGCACCCTGGGGAGCGGATTCTACAATGAGCAGTTCTTC
CASTLGSGFYNEQFF
>TRBJ1-1|.|13|TRBV13|.
TGTGCCAGCAGTTCATTACAGGGCCCTGAAGCTTTCTTT
CASSSLQGPEAFF
>TRBJ2-5|.|15|TRBV6-1|TRBD1
TGTGCCAGCAGTGACCCCGGACAGGGGGCAGAGACCCAGTACTTC
CASSDPGQGAETQYF
>TRBJ2-7|.|14|TRBV2|TRBD1
TGTGCCACCGTCCGGGACAGGGGCGCCGGCGAGCAGTACTTC
CATVRDRGAGEQYF
>TRBJ1-3|.|17|TRBV19|TRBD1
TGTGCCAGTATGGGGACAGGGGTTCTCTCGTCTGGAAACACCATATATTTT
CASMGTGVLSSGNTIYF
>TRBJ1-2|once|15|TRBV11-2|.
TGTGCCAGCAGCTTTACAGGGCGTTTAAAAGGTGGCTACACCTTC
CASSFTGRLKGGYTF
>TRBJ2-2|.|15|TRBV28|.
TGTGCCAGCAGTCCCGACAGGGGAGGGACCGGGGAGCTGTTTTTT
CASSPDRGGTGELFF
>TRBJ2-2|once|16|TRBV7-9|.
TGTGCCAGCAACCGCTTGGGCGGGACCGGCACCGGGGAGCTGTTTTTT
CASNRLGGTGTGELFF
>TRBJ2-5|.|12|TRBV7-9|.
TGTGCCAGCAGCAAAGGAGTAGAGACCCAGTACTTC
CASSKGVETQYF
>TRBJ2-7|.|17|TRBV9|TRBD2
TGTGCCAGCAGCGTAGACACCGGGACTAGCGTTTCCTACGAGCAGTACTTC
CASSVDTGTSVSYEQYF
>TRBJ2-5|.|17|TRBV2|TRBD1
TGTGCCAGCGGTGGGACAGCCGATCACCTATACCAAGAGACCCAGTACTTC
CASGGTADHLYQETQYF
>TRBJ1-3|.|10|TRBV20-1|.
TGCAGTGCATATGGAAACACCATATATTTT
CSAYGNTIYF
>TRBJ2-3|once|14|TRBV19|TRBD1
TGTGCCAGTAGTATCGGACAGGGCCCAGATACGCAGTATTTT
CASSIGQGPDTQYF
>TRBJ2-3|.|15|TRBV11-2|TRBD1
TGTGCCAGCAGAAGCCGGGACAGGGAGTTAGATACGCAGTATTTT
CASRSRDRELDTQYF
>TRBJ2-3|.|16|TRBV5-6|TRBD2
TGTGCCAGCAGCTTGTACCTAGCGGCTAACACAGATACGCAGTATTTT
CASSLYLAANTDTQYF
>TRBJ2-6|.|15|TRBV19|TRBD1
TGTGCCTCTGGACAGGGGGCAACCGGGGCCAACGTCCTGACTTTC
CASGQGATGANVLTF
>TRBJ1-2|once|16|TRBV2|TRBD1
TGTGCCAGCACTGGGGACAGGGGGGATAGGGTCTATGGCTACACCTTC
CASTGDRGDRVYGYTF
>TRBJ1-5|.|12|TRBV28|.
TGTGCCAGCAGTTTGCAGAATCAGCCCCAGCATTTT
CASSLQNQPQHF
>TRBJ1-1|.|13|TRBV6-1|.
TGTGCCAGCAGTGAACAGCATAACACTGAAGCTTTCTTT
CASSEQHNTEAFF
>TRBJ2-5|few|17|TRBV7-3|TRBD1
TGTGCCAGCAGCTTATCGGGGGGACAGGGGGCGGAGGAGACCCAGTACTTC
CASSLSGGQGAEETQYF
>TRBJ1-2|.|14|TRBV5-4|TRBD1
TGTGCCAGCAGCCCACAGGGGGCGCGGTATGGCTACACCTTC
CASSPQGARYGYTF
>TRBJ1-1|.|14|TRBV18|.
TGTGCCAGCTCCCTCGACAGAACGAACACTGAAGCTTTCTTT
CASSLDRTNTEAFF
>TRBJ1-4|.|16|TRBV15|TRBD1
TGTGCCACCAGCAGCCACCTAACAGGGGCAGGAGAAAAACTGTTTTTT
CATSSHLTGAGEKLFF
>TRBJ2-1|.|14|TRBV19|TRBD2
TGTGCCAGTACGGCAGGGAGGGAATACAATGAGCAGTTCTTC
CASTAGREYNEQFF
>TRBJ2-1|.|16|TRBV2|TRBD2
TGTGCCAGCAGTGTACCAGGACTAGCGGGAGCTAGTGAGCAGTTCTTC
CASSVPGLAGASEQFF
>TRBJ1-5|.|15|TRBV13|.
TGTGCCAGCAGCTTAGCGGCTTATAGCAATCAGCCCCAGCATTTT
CASSLAAYSNQPQHF
>TRBJ2-2|few|15|TRBV10-1|.
TGCGCCAGCAGTGAGGGGCGACTGAACACCGGGGAGCTGTTTTTT
CASSEGRLNTGELFF
>TRBJ2-7|.|13|TRBV5-6|TRBD1
TGTGCCAGCAGCTGGGGGACAGGGCGTGAGCAGTACTTC
CASSWGTGREQYF
>TRBJ2-6|.|18|TRBV5-5|.
TGTGCCAGCAGCTTCTCCAGGGGAGCGTTTTCTGGGGCCAACGTCCTGACTTTC
CASSFSRGAFSGANVLTF
>TRBJ2-1|.|19|TRBV12-5|TRBD2
TGTGCTAGTGGTCCCACTAGCGGGGGGGCTTTTAAGGCCTACAATGAGCAGTTCTTC
CASGPTSGGAFKAYNEQFF
>TRBJ2-7|.|15|TRBV7-9|TRBD1
TGTGCCAGCAGCTCCCCCAGGGACAGAGCCTACGAGCAGTACTTC
CASSSPRDRAYEQYF
>TRBJ2-5|.|11|TRBV10-3|.
TGTGCCATCTCGTCGGAAGAGACCCAGTACTTC
CAISSEETQYF
>TRBJ2-5|.|15|TRBV2|TRBD1
TGTGCCAGCATCGAAGGGGCAAGACAGGGGGGAACCCAGTACTTC
CASIEGARQGGTQYF
>TRBJ2-3|.|14|TRBV5-1|.
TGCGCCAGCAGTCCTGGGGGTTTCTCAGATACGCAGTATTTT
CASSPGGFSDTQYF
>TRBJ1-2|.|17|TRBV7-8|.
TGTGCCAGCAGCTTAGCTGCGGACCCCTCTCTGGGCTATGGCTACACCTTC
CASSLAADPSLGYGYTF
>TRBJ1-3|large|15|TRBV19|.
TGTGCCAGCGTGACAGATCTTCGATCTGGAAACACCATATATTTT
CASVTDLRSGNTIYF
>TRBJ2-5|.|15|TRBV5-1|.
TGCGCCAGCAGTCAGGGGTTTTACGGCCAAGAGACCCAGTACTTC
CASSQGFYGQETQYF
>TRBJ2-7|few|16|TRBV15|.
TGTGCCACCAGCAGAGATCGTCCAGGGTCACTCGACGAGCAGTACTTC
CATSRDRPGSLDEQYF
>TRBJ2-2|few|14|TRBV7-9|TRBD1
TGTGCCAGCAGCTTGACAGGGTTCGCCGGGGAGCTGTTTTTT
CASSLTGFAGELFF